These 18 T cell receptor beta chains originate from one sample sequenced in a study of technical replicates of blood from four donors. TCRdb keeps only in-frame clones here, not all; method: immunoSEQ multiplex PCR. The sample has roughly 69,000 clones, about 97% seen once. Sequencing was performed on T cells isolated from PBMCs. All receptors derive from a human donor in good health.

J is TRBJ1-2 and V is TRBV6-4; 10 bases map to TRBD1. The CDR3 contains 13 residues. After removal of 6 bases from V and 8 bases from J, the junction contained 6 bases not matched to a gene. CDR1 is MRHNA and CDR2 is SNTAGT in the germline V gene. In nucleotides, the CDR3 is TGTGCCAGCAGCCAGACAGGGGGCTCGGGCTACACCTTC. This sequence encodes CASSQTGGSGYTF.

V gene TRBV11-2 combines with J gene TRBJ1-2, with a weak D call TRBD1 (6 bases). V dropped 6 bases and J dropped 6 bases, with 17 bases sitting between them. CDR1 and CDR2 from the germline V gene are SGHAT and FQNNGV. The length of the CDR3 is 14 residues. The CDR3 reads CASRDLRGTHGYTF. In nucleotides, the CDR3 is TGTGCCAGCAGAGACTTAAGGGGGACCCATGGCTACACCTTC.

The rearrangement joins TRBV5-1 to TRBJ2-1, with TRBD2 identical over 8 bases. The CDR3 is 17 amino acids. Germline V gene sequence: CDR1 SGHRS, CDR2 YFSETQ. Trimming cost V 4 bases and J 7 bases; bases outside gene matches: 16. CDR3 coding DNA: TGCGCCAGCAGCACCCCTTCGGGACTAGGGACTGGGAATGAGCAGTTCTTC. This codes for CASSTPSGLGTGNEQFF.

The chain uses TRBV19 and TRBJ2-2, with D maybe TRBD1 (6 bases). Germline-derived CDR1 and CDR2 are LNHDA and SQIVND (reference sequence). Trimming left V 4 bases short and J 6 bases short, with 12 bases between. The CDR3 covers 14 residues. CDR3 protein: CASSTRGRAGELFF. For the CDR3, the DNA is TGTGCCAGTAGTACGAGGGGGAGAGCCGGGGAGCTGTTTTTT.

The chain combines TRBV5-1 with TRBJ2-4, with D possibly matching TRBD2 (5 bases). The CDR3 covers 16 residues. Germline V gene sequence: CDR1 SGHRS, CDR2 YFSETQ. V lost 5 bases to trimming and J lost 5 bases, with 20 bases between them. The CDR3 DNA sequence: TGCGCCAGCAGTTTCAAGGACTTTAGTTCTGAAAACATTCAGTACTTC. It specifies CASSFKDFSSENIQYF.

This rearrangement joins TRBV4-1 to TRBJ2-1; 13 bases map to TRBD2. The CDR3 loop spans 16 amino acids. V lost 4 bases to trimming and J lost 7 bases; unmatched junction nucleotides: 7. Looked up from germline, CDR1 is MGHRA and CDR2 is YSYEKL. For the CDR3, the DNA is TGCGCCAGCAGCCCGCCCGGACTAGCGGGAGAAAATGAGCAGTTCTTC. It codes for CASSPPGLAGENEQFF.

This chain uses TRBV11-2 with TRBJ1-2; D may be TRBD1 (6 bases). The CDR3 runs to 14 residues. Germline V CDR1 and CDR2: SGHAT, FQNNGV. The V end lost 0 bases, the J end lost 8 bases, and 13 bases lay between the germline ends. The CDR3 DNA reads as TGTGCCAGCAGCTTAGAAGCGGGACAACGCGGCTACACCTTC. This codes for CASSLEAGQRGYTF.

The chain joins TRBV7-9 to TRBJ2-1, with TRBD2 identical over 13 bases. V lost 7 bases, J lost 10 bases, and 7 bases stayed unmatched. In germline, CDR1 is SEHNR, CDR2 FQNEAQ (reference sequence). The CDR3 runs to 14 residues. CDR3 region: CASKDTSGRGEQFF. The CDR3 DNA reads as TGTGCCAGCAAGGATACTAGCGGGAGGGGGGAGCAGTTCTTC.

This clone was detected once. The rearrangement links TRBV11-3 to TRBJ2-7, with TRBD2 identical over 7 bases. CDR1 is SGHNT, CDR2 YENEEA, per germline. The CDR3 length is 14 residues. With V trimmed by 3 bases and J by 6 bases, 8 bases remained unmatched. The CDR3, as DNA: TGTGCCAGCAGCTTTGGCGGGAGCGGTTTCGAGCAGTACTTC. Encoded protein: CASSFGGSGFEQYF.

Remarks on this clone: Because the CDR3 is missing its conserved closing phenylalanine or tryptophan, this is likely a read error. It is unclear where the CDR3 begins or ends on the DNA, so no DNA is shown, and the CDR3 is as TCRdb lists it. The chain has TRBV10-3 and TRBJ1-1; the table's TRBD1 call for D was not verified on the DNA. The CDR3 is 12 amino acids long, termini counted. Per the germline V gene, CDR1 is ENHRY and CDR2 is SYGVKD. The CDR3 sequence is CAISELDRELAP.

Notes on this clone: The junction shows a germline mismatch at one end, possibly a read error. The V gene is TRBV7-7, the J gene TRBJ2-2; TRBD1 is a possible D gene (6 bases). Germline assignment: CDR1 SSHAT and CDR2 FNYEAQ (reference sequence). CDR3 length: 16 residues. CDR3 residues: CASSPNPPGVPGELFF. CDR3 nucleotides: TGTGCTAGCAGCCCAAATCCTCCAGGGGTACCCGGGGAGCTGTTTTTT. The complete variable domain, with remaining parts taken from reference TRBV7-7 and TRBJ2-2, reads GAGVSQSPRYKVTKRGQDVTLRCDPISSHATLYWYQQALGQGPEFLTYFNYEAQPDKSGLPSDRFSAERPEGSISTLTIQRTEQRDSAMYRCASSPNPPGVPGELFFGEGSRLTVL.

The J gene is TRBJ2-1, the V gene TRBV27; the match to TRBD2 covers 8 bases. CDR3 length equals 15 residues. With V trimmed by 7 bases and J by 3 bases, 8 bases remained unmatched. Germline-derived CDR1 and CDR2 are MNHEY and SMNVEV (reference sequence). CDR3 loop: CASTPHSGSYNEQFF. The DNA for the CDR3 is TGTGCCAGCACCCCGCACAGCGGGAGCTACAATGAGCAGTTCTTC.

V usage is TRBV6-1 and J usage is TRBJ2-5, with D unclear. This CDR3 is 14 amino acids long. Germline assignment: CDR1 MNHNS and CDR2 SASEGT. Trimming pared 3 bases from V and 3 bases from J, leaving 11 bases between. CDR3: CASSEKQAKETQYF. The CDR3 nucleotides are TGTGCCAGCAGTGAGAAGCAGGCTAAAGAGACCCAGTACTTC.

The chain combines TRBV29-1 with TRBJ2-1; no clear D. V shed 0 bases and J shed 3 bases, with 12 bases lying between them. The CDR3 has 15 residues. Germline values: CDR1 SQVTM, CDR2 ANQGSEA. The chain's CDR3 is CSVEDLTTLYNEQFF. The CDR3 DNA sequence: TGCAGCGTTGAAGATCTTACCACTCTCTACAATGAGCAGTTCTTC.

The chain has TRBV2 and TRBJ1-2; D uncertain. CDR1 and CDR2 from the germline V gene are SNHLY and FYNNEI. CDR3 length equals 15 residues. Trimming left V 8 bases short and J 5 bases short, with 21 bases between. The CDR3 DNA reads TGTGCCAGCTCTTCTCCGCGGACTGCGGCGTATGGCTACACCTTC. Its protein is CASSSPRTAAYGYTF.

This chain joins TRBV4-1 and TRBJ2-7; no firm D call. Trimming left V 0 bases short and J 0 bases short, with 9 bases between. Germline lookup yields CDR1 MGHRA and CDR2 YSYEKL. This CDR3 has 15 residues. In nucleotides, the CDR3 is TGCGCCAGCAGCCAAGATGTGAGCCCCTCCTACGAGCAGTACTTC. This translates into CASSQDVSPSYEQYF.

The chain recombines TRBV15 with TRBJ1-5; D not resolved. The CDR3 sequence is 15 residues long. CDR1 and CDR2 (germline): LNHNV, YYDKDF (reference sequence). V gave up 0 bases and J gave up 0 bases, with 6 bases separating them. The CDR3 reads CATSRDADSNQPQHF. Written as DNA, the CDR3 is TGTGCCACCAGCAGAGATGCAGATAGCAATCAGCCCCAGCATTTT.

The chain couples TRBV7-9 to TRBJ2-3; 10 nucleotides match TRBD2. V shed 11 bases, J shed 4 bases, and the junction held 6 bases outside the gene matches. In germline, CDR1 is SEHNR, CDR2 FQNEAQ (reference sequence). The CDR3 has 13 residues. Here the CDR3 DNA reads TGTGCCTCTTTTAGCGGGAGGCCAGATACGCAGTATTTT. Its translation is CASFSGRPDTQYF.